This T cell receptor (beta chain) is from a study of T cells after yellow fever vaccination. Trimming cost V 2 bases and J 5 bases, with 7 bases left between them. The CDR3 covers 13 residues. Many counts were recorded for this clonotype. Antigen specificity is unknown. Researchers made TCR cDNA using 5'RACE template switching, and this step added a universal primer site and UMIs. One entry per CDR3 protein results from TCRdb running MiXCR on the 5' RACE reads. The table includes 200,000 to 250,000 distinct CDR3 sequences, less than 8.5% detected once. Study outcomes and limitations: Post-booster repertoires contained most primary-vaccination clones again (around 97% CD4, around 88% CD8). There was a small share of clonotypes that showed up in both the CD4 and CD8 compartments.

This receptor was obtained from a man aged 25 to 45 who received the YFV17D yellow fever vaccine. This chain links TRBV12-3 or TRBV12-4 with TRBJ2-1, with D possibly TRBD2 on 6 matching bases. Sequencing was performed on CD4+ T cells sorted from PBMCs, taken 15 days after the yellow fever booster vaccination. The CDR3 bases are TGTGCCAGCAGTTTAATAGCGGACAATGAGCAGTTCTTC. This translates into CASSLIADNEQFF.